This T cell receptor beta chain is drawn from a study of blood T cells in healthy people across ages. Germline V CDR1 and CDR2: DFQATT, SNEGSKA (reference sequence). The CDR3 loop spans 14 amino acids. Primed by a sample-barcoded 5' primer and a J-beta primer mix, a second PCR proceeded for roughly 7 to 11 cycles. Each cDNA molecule received a tag from a template-switch adaptor that had 12 random nucleotides. TCRdb independently ran MiXCR on the 5' RACE reads; one entry per CDR3 protein. The sample gives over a million distinct CDR3 sequences, around 42% of which show up once; 7.9% is in the top ten. Remarks on this clonotype: Its antigen is not known.

Overall study findings and caveats: Estimated diversity, derived from one million T cells, was regarded as an underestimate.

The receptor was isolated from a woman under 30 in good health. The material sequenced was blood. The V call is TRBV20-1, the J call TRBJ2-3; tentatively, D is TRBD1 (6 bases). The CDR3 DNA reads TGCAGCGCCCAGGGGCTGCCTAGGGAAGATACGCAGTATTTT. Protein sequence: CSAQGLPREDTQYF.